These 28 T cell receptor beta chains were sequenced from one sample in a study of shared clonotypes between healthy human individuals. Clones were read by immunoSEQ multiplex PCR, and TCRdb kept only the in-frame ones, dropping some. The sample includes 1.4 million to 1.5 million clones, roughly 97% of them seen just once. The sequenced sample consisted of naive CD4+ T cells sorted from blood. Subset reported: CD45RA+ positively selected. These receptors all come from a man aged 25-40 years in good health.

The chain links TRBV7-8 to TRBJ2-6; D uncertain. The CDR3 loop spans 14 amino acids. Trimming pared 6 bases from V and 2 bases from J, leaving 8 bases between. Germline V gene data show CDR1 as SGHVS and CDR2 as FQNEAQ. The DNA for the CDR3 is TGTGCCAGCAGTAAGGGCCCTGGGGCCAACGTCCTGACTTTC. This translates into CASSKGPGANVLTF.

Here the CDR3 DNA reads TGTGCCAGCAGATCACTAGCCGCACCTCGGAATGAGCAGTTCTTC. Translated: CASRSLAAPRNEQFF. The chain recombines TRBV6-5 with TRBJ2-1, with D possibly TRBD2 on 6 matching bases. The CDR3 spans 15 residues. The germline V and J ends were trimmed by 6 bases and 7 bases, with 19 bases remaining between them. Looked up from germline, CDR1 is MNHEY and CDR2 is SVGAGI.

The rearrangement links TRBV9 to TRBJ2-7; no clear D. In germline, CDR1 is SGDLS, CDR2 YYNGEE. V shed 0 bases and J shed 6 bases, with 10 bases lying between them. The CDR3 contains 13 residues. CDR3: CASSVEQLSEQYF. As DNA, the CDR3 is TGTGCCAGCAGCGTAGAGCAGCTCTCCGAGCAGTACTTC.

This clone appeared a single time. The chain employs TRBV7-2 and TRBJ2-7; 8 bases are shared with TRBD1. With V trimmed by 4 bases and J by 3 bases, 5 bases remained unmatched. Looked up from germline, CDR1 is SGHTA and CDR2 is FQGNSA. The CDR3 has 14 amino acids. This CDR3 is CASSSDRGNYEQYF. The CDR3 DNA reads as TGTGCCAGCAGCTCCGACAGGGGTAACTACGAGCAGTACTTC. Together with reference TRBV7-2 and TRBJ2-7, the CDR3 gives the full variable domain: GAGVSQSPSNKVTEKGKDVELRCDPISGHTALYWYRQSLGQGLEFLIYFQGNSAPDKSGLPSDRFSAERTGGSVSTLTIQRTQQEDSAVYLCASSSDRGNYEQYFGPGTRLTVT.

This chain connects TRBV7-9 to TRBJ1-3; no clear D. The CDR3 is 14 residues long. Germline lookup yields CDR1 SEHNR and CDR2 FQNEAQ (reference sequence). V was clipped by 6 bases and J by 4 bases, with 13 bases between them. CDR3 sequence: CASSQVPSGNTIYF. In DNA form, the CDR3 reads TGTGCCAGCAGTCAGGTCCCTTCAGGAAACACCATATATTTT.

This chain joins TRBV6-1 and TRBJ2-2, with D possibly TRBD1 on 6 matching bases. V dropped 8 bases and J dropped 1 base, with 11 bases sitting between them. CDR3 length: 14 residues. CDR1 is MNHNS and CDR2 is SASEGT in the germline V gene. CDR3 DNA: TGTGCCAGCGACGGACAGCTGAACACCGGGGAGCTGTTTTTT. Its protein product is CASDGQLNTGELFF.

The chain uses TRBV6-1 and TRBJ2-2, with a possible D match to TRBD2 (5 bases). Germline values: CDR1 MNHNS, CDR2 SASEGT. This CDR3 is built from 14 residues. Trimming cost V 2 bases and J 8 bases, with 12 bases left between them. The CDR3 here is CASSEPPRGGELFF. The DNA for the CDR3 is TGTGCCAGCAGTGAACCGCCCCGAGGGGGGGAGCTGTTTTTT.

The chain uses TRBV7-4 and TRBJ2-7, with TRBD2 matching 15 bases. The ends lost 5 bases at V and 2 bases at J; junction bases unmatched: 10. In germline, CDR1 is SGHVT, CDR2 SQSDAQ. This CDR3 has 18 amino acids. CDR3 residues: CASSIYGLAGGHTYEQYF. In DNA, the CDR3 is TGTGCCAGCAGCATTTACGGACTAGCGGGAGGGCACACCTACGAGCAGTACTTC.

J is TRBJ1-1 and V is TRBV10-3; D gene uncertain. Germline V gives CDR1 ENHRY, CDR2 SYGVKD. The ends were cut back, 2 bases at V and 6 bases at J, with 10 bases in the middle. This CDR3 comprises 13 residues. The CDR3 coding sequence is TGTGCCATCAGTGAGCATGGTTACGCTGAAGCTTTCTTT. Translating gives CAISEHGYAEAFF.

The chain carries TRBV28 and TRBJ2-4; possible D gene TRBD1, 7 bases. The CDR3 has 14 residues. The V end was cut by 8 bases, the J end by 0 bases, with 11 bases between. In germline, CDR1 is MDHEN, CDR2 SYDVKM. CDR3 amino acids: CASVQGGAKNIQYF. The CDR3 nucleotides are TGTGCCAGCGTGCAGGGGGGAGCCAAAAACATTCAGTACTTC. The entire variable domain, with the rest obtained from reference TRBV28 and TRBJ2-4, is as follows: DVKVTQSSRYLVKRTGEKVFLECVQDMDHENMFWYRQDPGLGLRLIYFSYDVKMKEKGDIPEGYSVSREKKERFSLILESASTNQTSMYLCASVQGGAKNIQYFGAGTRLSVL.

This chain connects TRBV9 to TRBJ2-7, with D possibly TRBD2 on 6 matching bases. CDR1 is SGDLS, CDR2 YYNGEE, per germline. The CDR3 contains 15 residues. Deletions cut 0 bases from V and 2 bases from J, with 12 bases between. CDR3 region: CASSVGGTAAYEQYF. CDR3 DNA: TGTGCCAGCAGCGTAGGCGGGACGGCCGCCTACGAGCAGTACTTC. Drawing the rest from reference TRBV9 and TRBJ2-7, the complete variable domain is DSGVTQTPKHLITATGQRVTLRCSPRSGDLSVYWYQQSLDQGLQFLIQYYNGEERAKGNILERFSAQQFPDLHSELNLSSLELGDSALYFCASSVGGTAAYEQYFGPGTRLTVT.

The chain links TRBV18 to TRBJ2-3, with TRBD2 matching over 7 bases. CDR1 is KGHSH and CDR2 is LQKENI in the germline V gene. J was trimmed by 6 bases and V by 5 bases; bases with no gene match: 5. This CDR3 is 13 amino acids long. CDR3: CASSAGRADTQYF. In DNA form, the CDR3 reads TGTGCCAGCTCAGCGGGGAGGGCGGATACGCAGTATTTT.

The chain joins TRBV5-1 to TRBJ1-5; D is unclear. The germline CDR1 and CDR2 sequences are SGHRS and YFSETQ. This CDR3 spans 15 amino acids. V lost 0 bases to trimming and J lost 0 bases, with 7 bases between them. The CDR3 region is CASSLGQYSNQPQHF. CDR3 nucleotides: TGCGCCAGCAGCTTGGGGCAGTATAGCAATCAGCCCCAGCATTTT. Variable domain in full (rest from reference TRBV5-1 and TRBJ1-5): KAGVTQTPRYLIKTRGQQVTLSCSPISGHRSVSWYQQTPGQGLQFLFEYFSETQRNKGNFPGRFSGRQFSNSRSEMNVSTLELGDSALYLCASSLGQYSNQPQHFGDGTRLSIL.

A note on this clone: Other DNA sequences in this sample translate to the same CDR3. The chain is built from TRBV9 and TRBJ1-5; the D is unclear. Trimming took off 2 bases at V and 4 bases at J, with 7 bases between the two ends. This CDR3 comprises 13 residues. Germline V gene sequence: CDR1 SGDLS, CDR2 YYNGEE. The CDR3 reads CASSVGQNQPQHF. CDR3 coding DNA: TGTGCCAGCAGCGTCGGCCAGAATCAGCCCCAGCATTTT.

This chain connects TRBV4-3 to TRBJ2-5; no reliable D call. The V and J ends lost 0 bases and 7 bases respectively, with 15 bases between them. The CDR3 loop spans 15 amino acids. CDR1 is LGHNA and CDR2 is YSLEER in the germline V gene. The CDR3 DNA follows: TGCGCCAGCAGCCAAGATCTACTTGGGTCCGGGACCCAGTACTTC. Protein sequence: CASSQDLLGSGTQYF.

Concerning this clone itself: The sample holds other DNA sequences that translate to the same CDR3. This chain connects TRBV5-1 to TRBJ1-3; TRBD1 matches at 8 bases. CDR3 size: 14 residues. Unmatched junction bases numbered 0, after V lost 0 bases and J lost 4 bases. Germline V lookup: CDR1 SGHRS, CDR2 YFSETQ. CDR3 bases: TGCGCCAGCAGCTTGGGGACAGGGGGAAACACCATATATTTT. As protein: CASSLGTGGNTIYF.

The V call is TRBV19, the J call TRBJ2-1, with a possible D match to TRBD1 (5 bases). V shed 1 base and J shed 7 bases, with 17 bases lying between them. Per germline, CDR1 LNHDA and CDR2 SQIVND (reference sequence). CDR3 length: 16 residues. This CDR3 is CASSIVRARFRNEQFF. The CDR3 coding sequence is TGTGCCAGTAGTATAGTCAGGGCCAGGTTCAGGAATGAGCAGTTCTTC.

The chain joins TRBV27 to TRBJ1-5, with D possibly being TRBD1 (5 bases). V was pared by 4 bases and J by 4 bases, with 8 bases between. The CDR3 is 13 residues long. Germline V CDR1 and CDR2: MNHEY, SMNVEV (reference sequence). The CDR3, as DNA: TGTGCCAGCAGTTATGGGGGAAATCAGCCCCAGCATTTT. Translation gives CASSYGGNQPQHF.

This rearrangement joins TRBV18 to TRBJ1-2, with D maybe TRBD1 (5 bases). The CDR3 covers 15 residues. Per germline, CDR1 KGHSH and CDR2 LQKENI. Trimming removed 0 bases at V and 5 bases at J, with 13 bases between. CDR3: CASSPPGDGAYGYTF. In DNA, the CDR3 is TGTGCCAGCTCACCACCGGGGGACGGGGCGTATGGCTACACCTTC.

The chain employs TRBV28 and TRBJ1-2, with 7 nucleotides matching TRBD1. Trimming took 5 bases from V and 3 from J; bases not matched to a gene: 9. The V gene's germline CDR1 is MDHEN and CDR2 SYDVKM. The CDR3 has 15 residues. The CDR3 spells CASSTTGQPYYGYTF. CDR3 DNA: TGTGCCAGCAGTACAACGGGACAGCCTTACTATGGCTACACCTTC.

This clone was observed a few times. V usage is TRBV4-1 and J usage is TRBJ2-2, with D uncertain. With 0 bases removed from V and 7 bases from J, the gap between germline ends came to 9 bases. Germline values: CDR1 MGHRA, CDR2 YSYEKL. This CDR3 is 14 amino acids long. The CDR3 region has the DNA TGCGCCAGCAGCCAAGACGCCGTTGGCGGGGAGCTGTTTTTT. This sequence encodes CASSQDAVGGELFF.

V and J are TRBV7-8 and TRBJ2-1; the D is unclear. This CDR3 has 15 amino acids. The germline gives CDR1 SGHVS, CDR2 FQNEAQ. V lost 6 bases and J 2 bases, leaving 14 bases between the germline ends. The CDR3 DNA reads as TGTGCCAGCAGATCCATTATATCCCCCTACAATGAGCAGTTCTTC. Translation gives CASRSIISPYNEQFF.

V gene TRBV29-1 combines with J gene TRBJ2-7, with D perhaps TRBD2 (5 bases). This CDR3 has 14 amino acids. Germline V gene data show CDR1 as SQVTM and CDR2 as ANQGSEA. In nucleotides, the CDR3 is TGCACGGTAGCGAAAAACTCTGACTCCTACGAGCAGTACTTC. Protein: CTVAKNSDSYEQYF.

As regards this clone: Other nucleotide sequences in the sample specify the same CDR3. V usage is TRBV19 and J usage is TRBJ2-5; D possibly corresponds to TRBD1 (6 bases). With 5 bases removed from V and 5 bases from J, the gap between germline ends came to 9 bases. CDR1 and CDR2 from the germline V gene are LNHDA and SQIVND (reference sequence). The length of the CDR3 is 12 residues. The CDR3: CASSQGRETQYF. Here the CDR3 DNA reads TGTGCCAGTAGTCAGGGGCGGGAGACCCAGTACTTC.

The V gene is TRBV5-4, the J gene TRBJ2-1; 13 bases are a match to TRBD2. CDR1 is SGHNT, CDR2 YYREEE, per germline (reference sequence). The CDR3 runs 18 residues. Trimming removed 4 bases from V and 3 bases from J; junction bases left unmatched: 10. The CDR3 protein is CASSQGTLAGGFYNEQFF. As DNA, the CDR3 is TGTGCCAGCAGCCAAGGGACACTAGCGGGGGGGTTCTACAATGAGCAGTTCTTC.

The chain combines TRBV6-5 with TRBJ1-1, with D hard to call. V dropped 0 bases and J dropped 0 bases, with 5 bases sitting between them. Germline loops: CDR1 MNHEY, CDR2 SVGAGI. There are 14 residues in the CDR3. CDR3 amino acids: CASSYSSVNTEAFF. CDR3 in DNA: TGTGCCAGCAGTTACTCTTCGGTGAACACTGAAGCTTTCTTT.

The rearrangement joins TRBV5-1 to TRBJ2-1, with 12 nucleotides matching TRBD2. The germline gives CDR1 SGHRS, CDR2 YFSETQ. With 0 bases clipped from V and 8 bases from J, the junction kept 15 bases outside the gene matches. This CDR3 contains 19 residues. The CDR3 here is CASSLVSQPSGRGVYEQFF. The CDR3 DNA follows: TGCGCCAGCAGCTTGGTCTCTCAACCTAGCGGGAGGGGTGTGTATGAGCAGTTCTTC.

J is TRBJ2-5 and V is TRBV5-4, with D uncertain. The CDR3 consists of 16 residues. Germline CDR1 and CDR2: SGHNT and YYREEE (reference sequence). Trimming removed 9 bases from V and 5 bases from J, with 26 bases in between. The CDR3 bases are TGTGCCATTGGGAACCCAAAAAAAGAAGGACGCGAGACCCAGTACTTC. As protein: CAIGNPKKEGRETQYF.